The T cell receptor (beta chain) under discussion was sequenced for a study of blood T cell repertoires in COVID-19. Study-wide background: COVID-19 samples, acute and convalescent, were from the United States, Italy and Spain. Nucleic acid was either cDNA or gDNA, and it came from T cells, B-cell-depleted T cells, or PBMCs.

In the original analysis: Researchers report that nucleated cell counts were estimated from reference gene primer amplification. Produced via immunoSEQ multiplex PCR; TCRdb's table is partial and in-frame only. V, J and clone size derive from that table, while D and trimming were established from the DNA sequence. The table includes almost 200,000 clones, 80% to 90% detected once. This sequence was found in a woman in her sixties or seventies with acute or convalescent COVID-19. Sample: peripheral blood.

CDR3 protein: CASNLLAGANTGELFF. The CDR3 region has the DNA TGTGCCAGTAACCTACTAGCGGGGGCGAACACCGGGGAGCTGTTTTTT. The rearrangement joins TRBV19 to TRBJ2-2, with 11 bases lining up with TRBD2. The CDR3 spans 16 residues. The germline V gene encodes CDR1 LNHDA and CDR2 SQIVND (reference sequence). J lost 0 bases, V lost 7 bases, and 4 bases had no gene match.